Here is one TCR beta chain with its context. Its matching antigen is unknown. Using RNA template, CDR3s of TCR alpha and beta were amplified with iRepertoire arm-PCR. TCRdb independently ran MiXCR on the multiplex PCR reads; one entry per CDR3 protein. The sample has a few hundred thousand distinct CDR3 sequences, about two fifths seen once; the top ten hold more than 10%. These data belong to a study of glioma-infiltrating T cells. The overall study: WHO grade II oligodendrogliomas or astrocytomas, plus non-recurrent WHO grade IV glioblastomas, were sampled.

Trimming cost V 5 bases and J 10 bases, with 24 bases left between them. Per germline, CDR1 MDHEN and CDR2 SYDVKM. CDR3 length equals 15 residues. Study observations and caveats: Signature shared blood CDR3 motifs were enriched in low-divergence and depleted in high-divergence patients. Gliomas, especially low-grade, showed above-expected tissue-blood divergence; non-neoplastic patients showed below.

This clonotype was sampled from a human donor with low-grade glioma or glioblastoma, undergoing nonglioma brain surgery, or in good health (not recorded which). Input material: glioma tissue, nonneoplastic brain tissue, or PBMCs (not recorded which). This chain joins TRBV28 and TRBJ2-7; the D is unclear. The CDR3 DNA reads TGTGCCAGCAGTCTAATAAGGACCACCCTTACCCACCAGTACTTC. Protein sequence: CASSLIRTTLTHQYF.